The 17 T cell receptor beta chains in this list originate from one sample, sequenced in a study of cytomegalovirus exposure and HLA in healthy donors. Both 60 Vbeta primers and 13 Jbeta primers went into the PCR. The repertoire was sequenced with immunoSEQ multiplex PCR; TCRdb's copy has only in-frame clones and lacks some. The repertoire holds some 140,000 clones, with around 72% as singletons. The material sequenced was PBMCs. These TCRs come from a woman aged 35 to 49 in good health and CMV-seronegative.

The CDR3, as DNA: TGTGCCAGCAAGGATAGCGGGAGTAACACAGATACGCAGTATTTT. It codes for CASKDSGSNTDTQYF. The chain combines TRBV21-1 with TRBJ2-3; the table's D call TRBD2 went unverified against the DNA. TRBV21-1 is a recognized pseudogene. The CDR3 runs 15 residues.

This clone is a singleton in its sample. The CDR3 spells CASSAQPSSGGFQETQYF. CDR3 coding DNA: TGTGCCAGCAGTGCCCAACCGTCTAGCGGGGGTTTCCAAGAGACCCAGTACTTC. The chain is built from TRBV6-1 and TRBJ2-5, with 10 bases fitting TRBD2. Germline V gene lookup returns CDR1 MNHNS and CDR2 SASEGT. The ends lost 4 bases at V and 1 base at J; junction bases unmatched: 12. The CDR3 sequence is 18 residues long.

J is TRBJ2-1 and V is TRBV28, with D tentatively TRBD2 (5 bases). Per germline, CDR1 MDHEN and CDR2 SYDVKM. There are 12 residues in the CDR3. The ends were cut back, 2 bases at V and 12 bases at J, with 11 bases in the middle. The CDR3 DNA is TGTGCCAGCAGTTTAGGTAGGAGGAGGCAGTTCTTC. This gives the protein CASSLGRRRQFF.

In this sample, this clone turned up a few times. This chain joins TRBV7-3 and TRBJ2-3, with D possibly being TRBD2 (5 bases). V was shortened by 2 bases and J by 4 bases, with 13 bases between the two germline ends. CDR1 is SGHTA and CDR2 is FQGTGA in the germline V gene. The CDR3 covers 15 residues. CDR3 amino acids: CASSLRGMGADTQYF. For the CDR3, the DNA is TGTGCCAGCAGCTTACGGGGTATGGGTGCAGATACGCAGTATTTT.

In its sample, this clone was seen once. V and J are TRBV19 and TRBJ1-3; D is possibly TRBD1 (5 bases). Germline V gene sequence: CDR1 LNHDA, CDR2 SQIVND (reference sequence). Trimming took 6 bases from V and 8 from J, leaving 17 bases between them. The length of the CDR3 is 14 residues. The CDR3 DNA follows: TGTGCCAGTAGGCGCCCAGGGTTTGGGCACACCATATATTTT. Translated: CASRRPGFGHTIYF.

This chain connects TRBV5-6 to TRBJ2-7, with 7 bases aligning to TRBD2. V was pared by 2 bases and J by 7 bases, with 6 bases of the junction left unmatched. This CDR3 has 13 amino acids. CDR1 is SGHDT, CDR2 YYEEEE, per germline. For the CDR3, the DNA is TGTGCCAGCAGCTTTCAGGGAGCGGGGGAGCAGTACGTC. It translates to CASSFQGAGEQYV.

CDR3 coding DNA: TGTGCCACCAGCCCGATGGCGGGGGCGGATTCACCCCTCCACTTT. It encodes CATSPMAGADSPLHF. The V gene is TRBV15, the J gene TRBJ1-6; D is possibly TRBD1 (6 bases). V was clipped by 5 bases and J by 8 bases, with 16 bases between them. In germline, CDR1 is LNHNV, CDR2 YYDKDF (reference sequence). This CDR3 has 15 residues.

This clone appeared a few times. This rearrangement joins TRBV6-1 to TRBJ2-7; D is perhaps TRBD1 (6 bases). Trimming took off 5 bases at V and 11 bases at J, with 16 bases between the two ends. The CDR3 is 12 residues long. Germline V gives CDR1 MNHNS, CDR2 SASEGT. CDR3 DNA sequence: TGTGCCAGCAGTCCCCTGGGGGCTAGGAAGTACTTC. It specifies CASSPLGARKYF.

The chain carries TRBV5-1 and TRBJ2-5; 10 bases agree with TRBD1. Matching the DNA end better, TRBJ2-7 makes the J call doubtful. Germline lookup yields CDR1 SGHRS and CDR2 YFSETQ. The CDR3 consists of 15 residues. The CDR3 region has the DNA TGCGCCAGCAGAATTACGGGACAGGGGCCCTACGAGCAGTACTTC. This translates into CASRITGQGPYEQYF.

The chain combines TRBV18 with TRBJ2-7, with TRBD1 matching over 9 bases. The junction had 1 base not matched to a gene; V was cut back by 3 bases and J by 4 bases. The CDR3 has 13 residues. Germline V gene data show CDR1 as KGHSH and CDR2 as LQKENI. The CDR3 region is CASSPGTGYEQYV. The CDR3 DNA reads as TGTGCCAGCTCACCTGGGACAGGGTACGAGCAGTACGTC.

The V gene is TRBV7-8, the J gene TRBJ1-2, with 7 bases that match TRBD1. The CDR3 has 14 residues. The germline V gene has CDR1 SGHVS and CDR2 FQNEAQ. V lost 2 bases and J lost 4; bases outside the gene matches: 4. CDR3 residues: CASSLRGDSYGYTF. The CDR3 DNA reads TGTGCCAGCAGCTTAAGGGGGGACAGCTATGGCTACACCTTC.

The chain is built from TRBV4-2 and TRBJ1-5; 7 nucleotides line up with TRBD1. Germline CDR1 is LGHNA and CDR2 is YNFKEQ. The CDR3 consists of 15 residues. The J segment lost 4 bases and the V segment lost 1 base, leaving 4 bases of the junction unmatched. Here the CDR3 reads CASSQVPGGNQPQHF. The CDR3 nucleotides read TGTGCCAGCAGCCAAGTTCCAGGGGGGAATCAGCCCCAGCATTTT.

The rearrangement joins TRBV27 to TRBJ1-5; D may be TRBD1 (5 bases). In germline, CDR1 is MNHEY, CDR2 SMNVEV (reference sequence). The V and J ends lost 3 bases and 5 bases respectively, with 11 bases between them. The CDR3 extends over 14 amino acids. CDR3 sequence (DNA): TGTGCCAGCAGTTTGGGGCGGGGCGATCAGCCCCAGCATTTT. This gives the protein CASSLGRGDQPQHF.

The chain uses TRBV2 and TRBJ2-5; 15 bases fit TRBD2. Unmatched junction bases numbered 12, after V lost 11 bases and J lost 5 bases. This CDR3 comprises 16 residues. Germline loops: CDR1 SNHLY, CDR2 FYNNEI. DNA for the CDR3: TGTGCCTGCTCCACCGGGACTAGCGGGGGGCGGGAGACCCAGTACTTC. Amino acids: CACSTGTSGGRETQYF.

The CDR3 loop is CASSLYGTDETTDTQYF. DNA of the CDR3: TGTGCCAGCAGTTTATACGGGACAGACGAGACCACAGATACGCAGTATTTT. The gene calls are TRBV27 and TRBJ2-3, with 7 positions matching TRBD1. Per the germline V gene, CDR1 is MNHEY and CDR2 is SMNVEV (reference sequence). V shed 1 base and J 2 bases; nucleotides not matched to a gene: 9. This CDR3 contains 17 residues.

The J gene is TRBJ1-2, the V gene TRBV19; no firm D call. The germline V gene encodes CDR1 LNHDA and CDR2 SQIVND (reference sequence). V dropped 3 bases and J dropped 0 bases, with 5 bases sitting between them. The CDR3 runs to 13 residues. DNA for the CDR3: TGTGCCAGTAGTATCCAGGCTAACTATGGCTACACCTTC. Its translation is CASSIQANYGYTF.

The V gene is TRBV19, the J gene TRBJ1-1; 8 bases agree with TRBD1. Germline assignment: CDR1 LNHDA and CDR2 SQIVND (reference sequence). The CDR3 runs to 14 residues. The ends lost 6 bases at V and 7 bases at J; junction bases unmatched: 10. CDR3 sequence: CASRLGQVGDEAFF. The CDR3 DNA sequence: TGTGCCAGTAGACTGGGACAGGTTGGAGATGAAGCTTTCTTT.